These 16 T cell receptor beta chains were sequenced from one sample in a study of molecular identifiers for immune sequencing clone quantification. TCRdb redid the calling of the PCR reads with MiXCR, one entry per CDR3 protein. This table holds approximately 500,000 distinct CDR3 sequences, about a fifth found once. Sequences were obtained from naive CD8+ T cells from blood, with Jurkat cell RNA spiked in. Subset specified: FACS-sorted CD8+CD4-CCR7+CD45RA+ naive T cells. The receptors originated from a human donor in good health. Some libraries in this study had Jurkat cell RNA spiked in.

This clonotype was observed a handful of times. The chain couples TRBV4-3 to TRBJ2-2, with TRBD2 identical over 7 bases. The length of the CDR3 is 16 residues. The germline gives CDR1 LGHNA, CDR2 YSLEER. V trimming: 0 bases; J trimming: 5 bases; junction bases outside the gene matches: 6. The CDR3 DNA reads TGCGCCAGCAGCCAAGAGTGGGGGGGGAGGACCGGGGAGCTGTTTTTT. Translated, it gives CASSQEWGGRTGELFF.

This clonotype was counted at least ten times. The rearrangement joins TRBV15 to TRBJ2-3, with TRBD2 as a possible D gene (5 bases). Trimming cost V 1 base and J 2 bases, with 16 bases left between them. CDR3 length: 17 residues. Germline assignment: CDR1 LNHNV and CDR2 YYDKDF (reference sequence). The CDR3, as DNA: TGTGCCACCAGCAGAGTGCAGACTACCCAATTCACAGATACGCAGTATTTT. It is translated as CATSRVQTTQFTDTQYF.

This clonotype showed up many times. The V and J genes are TRBV6-2 or TRBV6-3 and TRBJ2-7, with D possibly matching TRBD2 (5 bases). The CDR3 runs 15 residues. Trimming shortened V by 2 bases and J by 4 bases, and 15 bases separated the two germline ends. Germline V gene sequence: CDR1 MNHEY, CDR2 SVGEGT. CDR3 residues: CASSYAANGVYEQYF. The CDR3 DNA sequence: TGTGCCAGCAGTTACGCCGCTAACGGGGTATACGAGCAGTACTTC.

In its sample, this clonotype was seen a few times. The chain carries TRBV19 and TRBJ2-3, with TRBD2 matching 10 bases. Germline trimming cut 4 bases from V and 2 bases from J; bases unmatched to any gene: 6. The CDR3 contains 16 residues. Germline assignment: CDR1 LNHDA and CDR2 SQIVND (reference sequence). This CDR3 is CASSTVAGGVTDTQYF. The CDR3 bases are TGTGCCAGTAGTACAGTAGCGGGGGGCGTCACAGATACGCAGTATTTT. Variable domain in full (rest from reference TRBV19 and TRBJ2-3): DGGITQSPKYLFRKEGQNVTLSCEQNLNHDAMYWYRQDPGQGLRLIYYSQIVNDFQKGDIAEGYSVSREKKESFPLTVTSAQKNPTAFYLCASSTVAGGVTDTQYFGPGTRLTVL.

V and J are TRBV19 and TRBJ2-7, with 14 positions matching TRBD2. Trimming cost V 5 bases and J 6 bases; bases outside gene matches: 6. CDR1 is LNHDA and CDR2 is SQIVND in the germline V gene (reference sequence). The CDR3 extends over 15 amino acids. The DNA of the CDR3 is TGTGCCAGTAGTCTCGGGACTAGCGGGAGAAGCGAGCAGTACTTC. Protein: CASSLGTSGRSEQYF.

The sample holds many counts of this clonotype. The chain uses TRBV2 and TRBJ2-7; no reliable D call. The CDR3 extends over 14 amino acids. Germline CDR1 and CDR2: SNHLY and FYNNEI. V lost 2 bases and J lost 0, with 8 bases in between. The CDR3 loop reads CASSENDASYEQYF. CDR3 sequence (DNA): TGTGCCAGCAGTGAAAACGACGCCTCCTACGAGCAGTACTTC.

This clonotype came up many times. V usage is TRBV12-3 or TRBV12-4 and J usage is TRBJ1-2; 7 bases agree with TRBD1. The ends lost 3 bases at V and 6 bases at J; junction bases unmatched: 7. This CDR3 has 14 residues. DNA of the CDR3: TGTGCCAGCAGTTTGGTTACAGGGGTGCATGGCTACACCTTC. Residues: CASSLVTGVHGYTF.

This clonotype was observed many times. V is TRBV7-9 and J is TRBJ2-3, with 7 bases lining up with TRBD1. This CDR3 spans 15 amino acids. With V trimmed by 5 bases and J by 3 bases, 8 bases remained unmatched. Germline V gene sequence: CDR1 SEHNR, CDR2 FQNEAQ (reference sequence). The CDR3 DNA is TGTGCCAGCAGCACGGGGACAGCAGTAACAGATACGCAGTATTTT. Translating gives CASSTGTAVTDTQYF.

This clonotype was observed a few times. V gene TRBV28 combines with J gene TRBJ2-7; 11 bases are shared with TRBD2. J lost 4 bases, V lost 4 bases, and 6 bases had no gene match. This CDR3 has 15 residues. From germline, CDR1 is MDHEN and CDR2 SYDVKM. CDR3 loop: CASSYGTSGSYEQYF. CDR3 DNA: TGTGCCAGCAGTTACGGGACTAGCGGATCTTACGAGCAGTACTTC.

This clonotype appeared once. Germline and junction disagree at one end, which may indicate a read error. The V gene is TRBV4-1, the J gene TRBJ2-7; D is perhaps TRBD1 (6 bases). The germline gives CDR1 MGHRA, CDR2 YSYEKL. The CDR3 is made up of 14 amino acids. The CDR3 reads CAGSHEGGPYEQYF. CDR3 bases: TGCGCCGGCAGCCATGAAGGGGGTCCCTACGAGCAGTACTTC.

Ten or more counts support this clonotype. This chain connects TRBV29-1 to TRBJ2-7, with a tentative D call TRBD2 (6 bases). CDR1 and CDR2 (germline): SQVTM, ANQGSEA. The length of the CDR3 is 13 residues. V lost 4 bases to trimming and J lost 2 bases, with 12 bases between them. The chain's CDR3 is CSVVLTGAYEQYF. The CDR3, as DNA: TGCAGCGTTGTATTGACGGGAGCCTACGAGCAGTACTTC.

This chain uses TRBV28 with TRBJ1-5; D remains ambiguous. V lost 1 base to trimming and J lost 0 bases, with 4 bases between them. Germline CDR1 reads MDHEN; CDR2 reads SYDVKM. This CDR3 spans 14 amino acids. CDR3 sequence (DNA): TGTGCCAGCAGTTTATTTCTTAGCAATCAGCCCCAGCATTTT. Translating it yields CASSLFLSNQPQHF.

To note about this clonotype: A much larger clone differs from this one at a single base, so this may be a read error. V is TRBV2 and J is TRBJ1-1; possibly TRBD1 for D (5 bases). V lost 11 bases, J lost 1 base, and 11 bases lay in between. Per the germline V gene, CDR1 is SNHLY and CDR2 is FYNNEI. The CDR3 spans 12 residues. In DNA form, the CDR3 reads TGTGCCGTCAGGGCTCCGAACACTGAAGCTTTCTTT. This translates into CAVRAPNTEAFF.

This clonotype appeared a few times. V is TRBV19 and J is TRBJ1-5; 7 nucleotides align to TRBD1. This CDR3 has 15 residues. Germline values: CDR1 LNHDA, CDR2 SQIVND (reference sequence). The V gene end was trimmed by 2 bases and the J gene end by 2 bases; junction bases not matched to a gene: 3. The CDR3 DNA is TGTGCCAGTAGTATAACAGGGGTTGGCAATCAGCCCCAGCATTTT. Encoded protein: CASSITGVGNQPQHF.

There are many counts of this clonotype. This sequence joins TRBV4-1 and TRBJ1-1, with D maybe TRBD1 (6 bases). From germline, CDR1 is MGHRA and CDR2 YSYEKL. V was shortened by 5 bases and J by 6 bases, with 10 bases between the two germline ends. This CDR3 is built from 12 residues. CDR3 sequence reads: CASSKGGAEAFF. In DNA form, the CDR3 reads TGCGCCAGCAGCAAGGGGGGGGCTGAAGCTTTCTTT.

At least ten counts were recorded for this clonotype. The V and J genes are TRBV2 and TRBJ2-3, with TRBD2 matching over 9 bases. Germline V gene lookup returns CDR1 SNHLY and CDR2 FYNNEI. This CDR3 contains 16 residues. Trimming removed 11 bases from V and 2 bases from J; junction bases left unmatched: 14. CDR3 residues: CAGRGEPGLATDTQYF. The CDR3 bases are TGTGCCGGTAGAGGAGAGCCGGGACTAGCCACAGATACGCAGTATTTT.